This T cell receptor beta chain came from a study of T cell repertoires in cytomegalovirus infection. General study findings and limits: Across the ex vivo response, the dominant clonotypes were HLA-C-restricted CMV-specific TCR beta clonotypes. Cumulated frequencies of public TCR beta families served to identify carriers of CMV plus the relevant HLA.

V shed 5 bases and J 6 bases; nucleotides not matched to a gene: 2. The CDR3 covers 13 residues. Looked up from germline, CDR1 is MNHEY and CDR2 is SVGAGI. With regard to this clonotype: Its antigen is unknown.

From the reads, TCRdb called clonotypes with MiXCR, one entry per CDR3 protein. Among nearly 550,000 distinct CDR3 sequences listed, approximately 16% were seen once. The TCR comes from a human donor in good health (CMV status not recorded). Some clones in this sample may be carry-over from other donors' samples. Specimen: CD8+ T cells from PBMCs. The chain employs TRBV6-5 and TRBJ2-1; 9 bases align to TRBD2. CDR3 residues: CASSQTSGNEQFF. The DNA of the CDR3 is TGTGCCAGCAGTCAGACTAGCGGCAATGAGCAGTTCTTC.